Shown below are 2 T cell receptor beta chains from a single sample sequenced in a study of T cells in Graves' hyperthyroidism and ophthalmopathy. From RNA transcripts, TCR beta CDR3 regions were amplified. A set of HTBI primers served as the primers for a first-round RT-PCR of the TCR CDR3. In TCRdb, the multiplex PCR reads were re-called with MiXCR into one record per CDR3 protein. This sample carries 200,000 to 250,000 distinct CDR3 sequences, 15% to 20% of them seen once, and the ten largest clones take 50%. Sequencing was done on a sample of blood. The receptor set was obtained from a man between 45 and 60 years old with Graves' hyperthyroidism.

The chain couples TRBV24-1 to TRBJ2-2, with TRBD1 matching over 10 bases. Germline CDR1 and CDR2: KGHDR and SFDVKD. Germline trimming cut 3 bases from V and 5 bases from J; bases unmatched to any gene: 5. The CDR3 is 16 residues long. The CDR3 here is CATSDPGTGVTGELFF. Here the CDR3 DNA reads TGTGCCACCAGTGATCCCGGGACAGGGGTTACCGGGGAGCTGTTTTTT.

This chain uses TRBV28 with TRBJ1-4; D is unresolved. This CDR3 is 13 amino acids long. V was trimmed by 4 bases and J by 6 bases, leaving 9 bases between them. CDR1 is MDHEN and CDR2 is SYDVKM in the germline V gene. The DNA of the CDR3 is TGTGCCAGCAGTTCCCGAAGTGATGAAAAACTGTTTTTT. Its translation: CASSSRSDEKLFF.